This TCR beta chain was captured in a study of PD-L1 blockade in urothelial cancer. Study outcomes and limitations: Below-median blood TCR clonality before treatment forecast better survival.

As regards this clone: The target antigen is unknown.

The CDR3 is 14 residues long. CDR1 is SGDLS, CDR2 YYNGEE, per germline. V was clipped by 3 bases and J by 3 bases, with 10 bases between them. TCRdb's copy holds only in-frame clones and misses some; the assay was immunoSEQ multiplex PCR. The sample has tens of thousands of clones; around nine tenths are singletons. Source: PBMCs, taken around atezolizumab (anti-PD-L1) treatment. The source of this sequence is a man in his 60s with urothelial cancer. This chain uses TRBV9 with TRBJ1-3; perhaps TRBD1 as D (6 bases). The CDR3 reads CASSANRVGNTIYF. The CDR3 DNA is TGTGCCAGCAGCGCAAACAGGGTTGGAAACACCATATATTTT.